The rows below give T cell receptor beta chains drawn from one sample of a study of blood T cells in healthy people across ages. TCRdb used MiXCR to reprocess the 5' RACE reads, holding one entry per CDR3 protein. The sample includes approximately 690,000 distinct CDR3 sequences, around 54% of them seen just once. Sequenced material: blood. These receptors came from a man in his sixties in good health. CDR3s include the opening cysteine and the closing phenylalanine or tryptophan. The order of the fields is V gene, clone size, J gene, D gene, CDR3 DNA, CDR3 protein. The D gene is left open where the match is weak. Size is stated for part of the rows, as once, few or many counts, or as a class when the clone is expanded.

TRBV15	once	TRBJ2-1	.	TGTGCCACCAGCAGAGTTCACAGCAGCTCCTACAATGAGCAGTTCTTC	CATSRVHSSSYNEQFF
TRBV9	.	TRBJ2-7	TRBD1	TGTGCCAGCAGCCCCCGACAGGGGCCCCCCTACGAGCAGTACTTC	CASSPRQGPPYEQYF
TRBV12-3/TRBV12-4	.	TRBJ1-6	TRBD1	TGTGCCAGCAGTTTAAGCCCTGGACAGGGAGCTTCACCCCTCCACTTT	CASSLSPGQGASPLHF
TRBV12-3/TRBV12-4	many	TRBJ1-6	.	TGTGCCAGCAGTCTACAGGGCCTTAATTCACCCCTCCACTTT	CASSLQGLNSPLHF
TRBV7-2	.	TRBJ2-7	.	TGTGCCAGCAGCTTAGATCCGTGGGGGGCCTCCGAGCAGTACTTC	CASSLDPWGASEQYF
TRBV20-1	once	TRBJ1-1	.	TGCAGTGCCCCCCGGGGGGGCTTAAGGAACACTGAAGCTTTCTTT	CSAPRGGLRNTEAFF
TRBV5-1	.	TRBJ1-6	TRBD1	TGCGCCAGCAGCTTGGCAGGGGGCAGCAATTCACCCCTCCACTTT	CASSLAGGSNSPLHF
TRBV4-1	many	TRBJ2-7	.	TGCGCCAGCAGCCAAGAGTGGGGCAACCCCCCGCAGTACTTC	CASSQEWGNPPQYF
TRBV28	few	TRBJ2-7	TRBD1	TGTGCCAGCAGAATCACAGGGGGCAAGTACGAGCAGTACTTC	CASRITGGKYEQYF
TRBV6-1	.	TRBJ2-1	TRBD1	TGTGCCAGCAGGCCGGGACAGGGGGCAAAGGAGCAGTTCTTC	CASRPGQGAKEQFF
TRBV27	few	TRBJ2-7	.	TGTGCCAGCGGGACACAACACTCCTACGAGCAGTACTTC	CASGTQHSYEQYF
TRBV6-1	few	TRBJ1-2	.	TGTGCCAGCAGTGAAGGACCGCACCTACTCTATGGCTACACCTTC	CASSEGPHLLYGYTF
TRBV20-1	few	TRBJ2-3	TRBD2	TGCAGTGCCAGGGTTAGCGGGACGGTGGTAGATACGCAGTATTTT	CSARVSGTVVDTQYF
TRBV7-9	.	TRBJ2-1	TRBD2	TGTGCCAGCAGAAGGTCGGGGGGAAATGAGCAGTTCTTC	CASRRSGGNEQFF
TRBV28	.	TRBJ2-1	.	TGTGCCAGCAGTTTCGGGGGGCAAGAGAATGAGCAGTTCTTC	CASSFGGQENEQFF
TRBV7-9	.	TRBJ2-1	.	TGTGCCAGCAGAGGAGGGGGGCCGAACAATGAGCAGTTCTTC	CASRGGGPNNEQFF
TRBV25-1	.	TRBJ1-2	.	TGTGCCAGTAAGACAGAGAACTATGGCTACACCTTC	CASKTENYGYTF
TRBV6-1	.	TRBJ2-1	.	TGTGCCAGCAGGATACAGGTCAGCTCCTACAATAAGCAGTTCTTC	CASRIQVSSYNKQFF
TRBV5-1	.	TRBJ2-5	TRBD1	TGCGCCAGCAGCTGGGGACAGGATGAAGAGACCCAGTACTTC	CASSWGQDEETQYF
TRBV6-2/TRBV6-3	.	TRBJ2-3	.	TGTGCCAGCACTCCAAGGGGCTCCACAGATACGCAGTATTTT	CASTPRGSTDTQYF
TRBV2	few	TRBJ2-7	TRBD1	TGTGCCAGCAGTGGACAGGGTTTTGCCTACGAGCAGTACTTC	CASSGQGFAYEQYF
TRBV20-1	few	TRBJ1-2	.	TGCAGTGCTAGAGGACAGGCGTATGGCTACACCTTC	CSARGQAYGYTF